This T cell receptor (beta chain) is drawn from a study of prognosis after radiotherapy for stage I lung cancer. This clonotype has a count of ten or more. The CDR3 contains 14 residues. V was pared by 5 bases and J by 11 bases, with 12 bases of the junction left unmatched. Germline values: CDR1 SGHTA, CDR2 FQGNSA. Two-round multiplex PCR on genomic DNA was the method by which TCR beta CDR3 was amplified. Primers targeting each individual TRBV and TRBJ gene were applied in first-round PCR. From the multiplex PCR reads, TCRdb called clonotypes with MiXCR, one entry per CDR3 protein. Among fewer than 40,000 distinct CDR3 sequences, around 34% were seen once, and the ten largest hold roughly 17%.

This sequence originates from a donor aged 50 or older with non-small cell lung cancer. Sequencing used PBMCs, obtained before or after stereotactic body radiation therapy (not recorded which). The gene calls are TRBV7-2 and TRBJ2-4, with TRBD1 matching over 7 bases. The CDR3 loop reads CASSTIGTADLQYF. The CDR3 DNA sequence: TGTGCCAGCAGCACAATTGGGACAGCCGATCTTCAGTACTTC.